Following are 21 T cell receptor beta chains from one sample sequenced in a study of Graves' ophthalmopathy and Graves' hyperthyroidism. Scientists amplified the TCR beta CDR3 regions from RNA transcripts. First-round RT-PCR used HTBI primers; second-round multiplex PCR followed. In TCRdb, the multiplex PCR reads were re-called with MiXCR into one record per CDR3 protein. This table holds hundreds of thousands of distinct CDR3 sequences, about 47% found once. Material: peripheral blood. The receptors were sampled from an adult man with Graves' ophthalmopathy.

This clonotype turned up a few times. The chain joins TRBV20-1 to TRBJ2-5; TRBD1 agrees at 7 bases. The CDR3 is made up of 17 amino acids. The V gene end was trimmed by 5 bases and the J gene end by 7 bases; junction bases not matched to a gene: 22. The germline V gene has CDR1 DFQATT and CDR2 SNEGSKA (reference sequence). CDR3 protein: CSAAVLQGWGSYGTQYF. As DNA, the CDR3 is TGCAGTGCTGCGGTCCTACAGGGGTGGGGATCGTATGGGACCCAGTACTTC.

This rearrangement joins TRBV7-9 to TRBJ1-1; 8 bases fit TRBD1. This CDR3 has 20 amino acids. The V gene's germline CDR1 is SEHNR and CDR2 FQNEAQ (reference sequence). V shed 3 bases and J 1 base; nucleotides not matched to a gene: 19. Here the CDR3 DNA reads TGTGCCAGCAGCTTTATTTGGGGACTCGGGCAGGGGGCCAGGAACACTGAAGCTTTCTTT. Translated: CASSFIWGLGQGARNTEAFF.

The chain recombines TRBV24-1 with TRBJ2-1; 10 bases are shared with TRBD2. V gave up 5 bases and J gave up 6 bases; unmatched junction bases: 9. Germline assignment: CDR1 KGHDR and CDR2 SFDVKD. The CDR3 totals 16 residues. The CDR3 DNA follows: TGTGCCACCAGTGTTAATCTAGCGGGAGTCGGCAATGAGCAGTTCTTC. Encoded protein: CATSVNLAGVGNEQFF.

V gene TRBV7-2 combines with J gene TRBJ1-2, with D maybe TRBD1 (5 bases). The CDR3 contains 14 residues. Germline V gives CDR1 SGHTA, CDR2 FQGNSA. Trimming stripped 5 bases from V and 7 bases from J, with 17 bases between. CDR3 DNA sequence: TGTGCCAGCAGCCTCCAGGGTCATAAGATTGGCTACACCTTC. Protein product: CASSLQGHKIGYTF. Looking up the rest from reference TRBV7-2 and TRBJ1-2 gives the full variable domain: GAGVSQSPSNKVTEKGKDVELRCDPISGHTALYWYRQSLGQGLEFLIYFQGNSAPDKSGLPSDRFSAERTGGSVSTLTIQRTQQEDSAVYLCASSLQGHKIGYTFGSGTRLTVV.

The chain is built from TRBV19 and TRBJ2-2; D may be TRBD2 (6 bases). This CDR3 region has 13 residues. Germline V gene lookup returns CDR1 LNHDA and CDR2 SQIVND (reference sequence). V was shortened by 9 bases and J by 2 bases, with 10 bases between the two germline ends. The CDR3 sequence: CASRDFNTGELFF. CDR3 in DNA: TGTGCCAGCAGGGACTTTAACACCGGGGAGCTGTTTTTT.

Concerning this clonotype: One end of the junction fails to match germline, which may point to a read error. The V call is TRBV7-8, the J call TRBJ1-1, with D hard to call. CDR3 length: 13 residues. Per germline, CDR1 SGHVS and CDR2 FQNEAQ. The CDR3 is CASSFQTNTEAFF. The CDR3 nucleotides are TGTGCCAGCAGCTTTCAGACGAACACTGAGGCTTTCTTT.

This clonotype was recorded at least ten times. The V and J genes are TRBV10-2 and TRBJ2-7, with D perhaps TRBD2 (6 bases). Germline CDR1 WSHSY, CDR2 SAAADI. The CDR3 has 11 residues. V lost 8 bases and J lost 3, with 8 bases in between. For the CDR3, the DNA is TGCGCCAGCGGGGGAGGCTACGAGCAGTACTTC. It yields the protein CASGGGYEQYF.

Ten or more counts support this clonotype. The gene calls are TRBV7-9 and TRBJ2-6; the D call may be TRBD1 or TRBD2 (5 bases each). Germline CDR1 is SEHNR and CDR2 is FQNEAQ (reference sequence). The CDR3 extends over 15 amino acids. V was shortened by 1 base and J by 4 bases, with 8 bases between the two germline ends. The CDR3 bases are TGTGCCAGCAGCTTAGGAGGGACCGGGGCCAACGTCCTGACTTTC. This encodes CASSLGGTGANVLTF.

V is TRBV19 and J is TRBJ2-5; 11 bases fit TRBD2. V lost 4 bases to trimming and J lost 6 bases; unmatched junction nucleotides: 7. The germline V gene encodes CDR1 LNHDA and CDR2 SQIVND (reference sequence). The CDR3 spans 15 residues. CDR3 nucleotides: TGTGCCAGTAGTACGGATAGCGGGAGGGAGCAGACCCAGTACTTC. Amino acid sequence: CASSTDSGREQTQYF.

The chain's CDR3 is CATSDGLVGTEAFF. The CDR3 nucleotides are TGTGCCACCAGTGACGGCCTCGTGGGCACTGAAGCTTTCTTT. The chain joins TRBV24-1 to TRBJ1-1; no firm D call. Trimming removed 4 bases from V and 4 bases from J, with 12 bases in between. The CDR3 is made up of 14 amino acids. Germline V CDR1 and CDR2: KGHDR, SFDVKD.

A note on this clonotype: This clone may be a read error of a much larger clone one base away. The chain employs TRBV6-5 and TRBJ1-3; no clear D gene. The length of the CDR3 is 13 residues. V was shortened by 9 bases and J by 11 bases, with 20 bases between the two germline ends. CDR1 is MNHEY and CDR2 is SVGAGI in the germline V gene. The CDR3 DNA reads TGTGCCAGGGGAAGGCCGGGGTTCCTTCCCATATATTTT. Translated: CARGRPGFLPIYF.

This clonotype has just a few counts. The chain carries TRBV10-3 and TRBJ2-2; D perhaps matches TRBD2 (6 bases). V was pared by 10 bases and J by 7 bases, with 16 bases between. CDR3 length equals 13 residues. Germline assignment: CDR1 ENHRY and CDR2 SYGVKD. CDR3 in amino acids: CASRTGVSGELFF. CDR3 nucleotides: TGTGCCAGCAGAACGGGGGTTAGCGGGGAGCTGTTTTTT.

The chain uses TRBV7-6 and TRBJ1-2; TRBD1 agrees at 7 bases. Germline V CDR1 and CDR2: SGHVS, FNYEAQ. V shed 6 bases, J shed 6 bases, and the junction held 7 bases outside the gene matches. This CDR3 has 13 residues. This CDR3 reads CASRMTGRDGYTF. CDR3 nucleotide sequence: TGTGCCAGCAGAATGACAGGGAGGGATGGCTACACCTTC.

This clonotype has just one count. The gene calls are TRBV29-1 and TRBJ2-5; 7 bases line up with TRBD1. This CDR3 has 13 amino acids. The ends lost 7 bases at V and 2 bases at J; junction bases unmatched: 7. Germline V gene sequence: CDR1 SQVTM, CDR2 ANQGSEA. The CDR3 DNA follows: TGCAGCGCTGGACAGGCGGTACAAGAGACCCAGTACTTC. This codes for CSAGQAVQETQYF.

This rearrangement joins TRBV24-1 to TRBJ2-5; no clear D. V was shortened by 3 bases and J by 2 bases, with 9 bases between the two germline ends. CDR1 KGHDR and CDR2 SFDVKD come from the germline V gene. The CDR3 spans 14 residues. CDR3 bases: TGTGCCACCAGTGATCGTCTCGTGCAAGAGACCCAGTACTTC. Translated, it gives CATSDRLVQETQYF.

The chain uses TRBV4-2 and TRBJ2-5; 8 positions agree with TRBD2. The CDR3 is 15 amino acids. V lost 1 base, J lost 5 bases, and 6 bases stayed unmatched. Germline-derived CDR1 and CDR2 are LGHNA and YNFKEQ. The CDR3 DNA sequence: TGTGCCAGCAGCCAAGCCCTCCGGGAGGGGGAGACCCAGTACTTC. Amino acids: CASSQALREGETQYF.

This rearrangement joins TRBV5-1 to TRBJ1-5; 8 nucleotides agree with TRBD1. Germline CDR1 SGHRS, CDR2 YFSETQ. The J segment lost 2 bases and the V segment lost 4 bases, leaving 11 bases of the junction unmatched. CDR3 length: 17 amino acids. The CDR3 is CASSPHHVTGGNQPQHF. CDR3 DNA sequence: TGCGCCAGCAGCCCCCACCACGTGACAGGGGGCAATCAGCCCCAGCATTTT.

To note about this clonotype: At one end the junction does not follow the germline gene, possibly because of a read error. The chain joins TRBV7-3 to TRBJ2-7, with no clear D. The CDR3 length is 15 residues. Germline CDR1 and CDR2: SGHTA and FQGTGA. The CDR3 loop reads CASSLASGATYEQYF. The CDR3, as DNA: TGCGCCAGCAGCTTGGCTAGTGGCGCCACCTACGAGCAGTACTTC.

CDR3 in amino acids: CSARYGTSTDTQYF. CDR3 DNA sequence: TGCAGTGCTAGATACGGGACTAGCACAGATACGCAGTATTTT. This chain joins TRBV20-1 and TRBJ2-3; tentative D call: TRBD2 (6 bases). The germline V gene encodes CDR1 DFQATT and CDR2 SNEGSKA (reference sequence). This CDR3 is built from 14 residues. Trimming took off 2 bases at V and 0 bases at J, with 9 bases between the two ends.

The chain couples TRBV5-8 to TRBJ1-1; TRBD1 matches 7 bases. Trimming took 0 bases from V and 5 from J; bases not matched to a gene: 7. The germline V gene has CDR1 SGHTS and CDR2 YDEGEE. This CDR3 has 15 amino acids. The CDR3 DNA is TGTGCCAGCAGCTTGGCATACAGGGGAGGAACTGAAGCTTTCTTT. This codes for CASSLAYRGGTEAFF.

In its sample, this clonotype was seen once. The chain is built from TRBV7-3 and TRBJ2-5; the match to TRBD2 covers 9 bases. The length of the CDR3 is 17 residues. V shed 3 bases and J 2 bases; nucleotides not matched to a gene: 10. Germline CDR1 is SGHTA and CDR2 is FQGTGA. The DNA of the CDR3 is TGTGCCAGCAGCTTGACCCCGGGACTAGCTCATCAAGAGACCCAGTACTTC. Translation gives CASSLTPGLAHQETQYF.